Listed here is a single TCR beta chain. Its antigen remains unknown. Using immunoSEQ multiplex PCR, the repertoire was profiled, and TCRdb retains in-frame clones only, with some absent. The sample records 15,000 to 25,000 clones, 70% to 90% being singletons. Thawed PBMCs underwent magnetic negative selection for CD4+ T cells. Typically 85% to 95% of enriched cells were CD4+. The CDR3 contains 16 residues. Germline V CDR1 and CDR2: MNHEY, SVGAGI. J lost 6 bases, V lost 4 bases, and 4 bases had no gene match. The data derive from a study of untreated major depressive disorder. Study-wide findings and caveats: Sequencing showed nonsignificant TRBV25-01 and TRBV02-01 differences matching flow cytometry. CD4+ T cells from depressed patients used TRBV05-01 (Vbeta 5.1) more often than controls.

The chain is built from TRBV6-5 and TRBJ2-2, with 14 nucleotides matching TRBD2. Sequencing was carried out using CD4+ T cells from PBMCs. This receptor was identified in a woman younger than 45 in good health. This CDR3 reads CASSFGTSGSPGELFF. The CDR3 DNA is TGTGCCAGCAGTTTTGGGACTAGCGGGAGCCCCGGGGAGCTGTTTTTT.